This T cell receptor (beta chain) came from a study of blood T cell repertoires in COVID-19. Background on the study: COVID-19 samples collected from the United States, Italy and Spain covered acute and convalescent phases. Nucleic acid was either cDNA or gDNA, and it came from T cells, B-cell-depleted T cells, or PBMCs.

Only one count was recorded for this clone. Seattle patient enrollment occurred during active infection, with longitudinal follow-up thereafter. Germline CDR1 and CDR2: LNHDA and SQIVND (reference sequence). V was pared by 5 bases and J by 2 bases, with 11 bases of the junction left unmatched. The CDR3 runs to 16 residues. In the original workflow: Using reference gene primer amplification, nucleated cell counts were estimated. The repertoire was sequenced with immunoSEQ multiplex PCR; TCRdb's copy has only in-frame clones and lacks some. V and J calls and clone size are copied from that table; D and trimming were computed from the DNA. The repertoire holds approximately 170,000 clones, with under 85% as singletons.

The V and J genes are TRBV19 and TRBJ1-1; TRBD1 matches 7 bases. The sample comprised peripheral blood. The sequence derives from a woman in her 70s with COVID-19, enrolled during active disease. In DNA form, the CDR3 reads TGTGCCAGTAGTCTTATTCGACAGGGACGCAACACTGAAGCTTTCTTT. Its protein is CASSLIRQGRNTEAFF. The entire variable domain, with the rest obtained from reference TRBV19 and TRBJ1-1, is as follows: DGGITQSPKYLFRKEGQNVTLSCEQNLNHDAMYWYRQDPGQGLRLIYYSQIVNDFQKGDIAEGYSVSREKKESFPLTVTSAQKNPTAFYLCASSLIRQGRNTEAFFGQGTRLTVV.